This is a list of T cell receptor beta chains from one sample in a study of blood T cell repertoires in COVID-19. The method was immunoSEQ multiplex PCR; TCRdb's version includes in-frame clones alone and lacks a portion of them. The sample lists more than 400,000 clones; 70% to 90% were seen once. Input material: peripheral blood. The receptors were sampled from a human donor in a cohort sampled during active COVID-19. Both conserved end residues are part of each CDR3. Fields, in order: J gene, D gene, V gene, clone size, CDR3 DNA, CDR3 protein. A D gene is named only where the DNA matches it firmly. Some rows have no size entry. The others give once, few or many, or a class for an expanded clone.

j_call: TRBJ2-7
d_call: -
v_call: TRBV3-1/TRBV3-2
clone_size: -
cdr3_nt: TGTGCCAGCAGCCAAGGAACACTAGGCGAGCAGTACTTC
cdr3_aa: CASSQGTLGEQYF

j_call: TRBJ2-5
d_call: TRBD2
v_call: TRBV7-3
clone_size: -
cdr3_nt: TGTGCCAGCAGCCCCGGACTAGCGGGAGATGGAGAGACCCAGTACTTC
cdr3_aa: CASSPGLAGDGETQYF

j_call: TRBJ1-5
d_call: -
v_call: TRBV19
clone_size: once
cdr3_nt: TGTGCCACCAAACCGGGGGGTCAGTCAGGACAGCCCCAGCATTTT
cdr3_aa: CATKPGGQSGQPQHF

j_call: TRBJ2-3
d_call: TRBD2
v_call: TRBV27
clone_size: -
cdr3_nt: TGTGCCAGCAGTTTATCGAGGGCGGGAGGGTTGGCAGATACGCAGTATTTT
cdr3_aa: CASSLSRAGGLADTQYF

j_call: TRBJ2-1
d_call: TRBD2
v_call: TRBV5-4
clone_size: -
cdr3_nt: TGTGCCAGCAATCCTACGGCTAGCGGGACCAATGAGCAGTTCTTC
cdr3_aa: CASNPTASGTNEQFF

j_call: TRBJ1-2
d_call: -
v_call: TRBV9
clone_size: -
cdr3_nt: TGTGCCAGCAGCGTAGCTTCTCGAAACTCAGGGAGGGATCACTATGGCTACACCTTC
cdr3_aa: CASSVASRNSGRDHYGYTF

j_call: TRBJ2-5
d_call: TRBD2
v_call: TRBV7-2
clone_size: -
cdr3_nt: TGTGCCAGCAGCTTAAGTAGCGGGAGTGAGACCCAGTACTTC
cdr3_aa: CASSLSSGSETQYF

j_call: TRBJ2-7
d_call: TRBD2
v_call: TRBV28
clone_size: -
cdr3_nt: TGTGCCAGCAGTTTCTCTCCTGTTACTAGCGGGAGTAGGAAGTACTTC
cdr3_aa: CASSFSPVTSGSRKYF

j_call: TRBJ1-1
d_call: -
v_call: TRBV7-2
clone_size: -
cdr3_nt: TGTGCCAGCAGCTTAGCTGGGGGCGCATTCACTGAAGCTTTCTTT
cdr3_aa: CASSLAGGAFTEAFF

j_call: TRBJ1-2
d_call: -
v_call: TRBV19
clone_size: -
cdr3_nt: TGTGCCAGTAGTGGACGACAGGTCGACCCCTATGGCTACACCTTC
cdr3_aa: CASSGRQVDPYGYTF

j_call: TRBJ1-1
d_call: TRBD1
v_call: TRBV4-2
clone_size: -
cdr3_nt: TGTGCCAGCAGCCAAGGTTCGAGGGGGACAGGGAGTGGCACTGAAGCTTTCTTT
cdr3_aa: CASSQGSRGTGSGTEAFF

j_call: TRBJ1-1
d_call: -
v_call: TRBV24-1
clone_size: -
cdr3_nt: TGTGCCACCCAACCCTCAGGACTCTCAACTGAAGCTTTCTTT
cdr3_aa: CATQPSGLSTEAFF

j_call: TRBJ2-7
d_call: -
v_call: TRBV28
clone_size: once
cdr3_nt: TGTGCCAGCACAACCACCCGAAGCCCCTACGAGCAGTACTTC
cdr3_aa: CASTTTRSPYEQYF

j_call: TRBJ1-2
d_call: TRBD1
v_call: TRBV5-6
clone_size: few
cdr3_nt: TGTGCCAGCACCCTCCTGGACAGGGGGATTGGCTACACCTTC
cdr3_aa: CASTLLDRGIGYTF

j_call: TRBJ2-1
d_call: -
v_call: TRBV21-1
clone_size: -
cdr3_nt: TGTGCCAGCAGCCCCTGGGACAGGGGCCCTCTCCGAACCTACAATGAGCAGTTCTTC
cdr3_aa: CASSPWDRGPLRTYNEQFF

j_call: TRBJ1-2
d_call: -
v_call: TRBV12-3/TRBV12-4
clone_size: -
cdr3_nt: TGTGCCAGCAGTTTTCAGGTTAACTATGGCTACACCTTC
cdr3_aa: CASSFQVNYGYTF

j_call: TRBJ1-5
d_call: -
v_call: TRBV28
clone_size: -
cdr3_nt: TGTGCCAGCAGTTTTGGAGGGGTGAGCAATCAGCCCCAGCATTTT
cdr3_aa: CASSFGGVSNQPQHF

j_call: TRBJ2-3
d_call: TRBD1
v_call: TRBV27
clone_size: once
cdr3_nt: TGTGCCAGCAGTTTATTCGGACAGGGCGGAACAGATACGCAGTATTTT
cdr3_aa: CASSLFGQGGTDTQYF

j_call: TRBJ2-3
d_call: -
v_call: TRBV3-1/TRBV3-2
clone_size: -
cdr3_nt: TGTGCCAGCAGCTTAGGACAGATTAGCACAGATACGCAGTATTTT
cdr3_aa: CASSLGQISTDTQYF

j_call: TRBJ1-2
d_call: -
v_call: TRBV30
clone_size: -
cdr3_nt: TGTGCCTGCCTGAAAGGAGCTAACTATGGCTACACCTTC
cdr3_aa: CACLKGANYGYTF

j_call: TRBJ2-1
d_call: -
v_call: TRBV5-1
clone_size: -
cdr3_nt: TGCGCCAGCAGCTCGCGCCCCTCGGACACCCGATCTAATGAGCAGTTCTTC
cdr3_aa: CASSSRPSDTRSNEQFF

j_call: TRBJ2-1
d_call: TRBD2
v_call: TRBV5-1
clone_size: -
cdr3_nt: TGCGCCAGCAGCGGGACTACCCCCTACAATGAGCAGTTCTTC
cdr3_aa: CASSGTTPYNEQFF

j_call: TRBJ1-5
d_call: -
v_call: TRBV19
clone_size: -
cdr3_nt: TGTGCCAGTAGTATAGATCGCAGGGAACGCAATCAGCCCCAGCATTTT
cdr3_aa: CASSIDRRERNQPQHF

j_call: TRBJ2-4
d_call: -
v_call: TRBV7-3
clone_size: -
cdr3_nt: TGTGCCAGCAGCGAACGGACAGACGGAGCCAAAAACATTCAGTACTTC
cdr3_aa: CASSERTDGAKNIQYF

j_call: TRBJ1-4
d_call: TRBD1
v_call: TRBV10-1
clone_size: -
cdr3_nt: TGCGCCAGTTCCGGGACAGGGGGCGCAAAGTGGGAAAAACTGTTTTTT
cdr3_aa: CASSGTGGAKWEKLFF

j_call: TRBJ2-1
d_call: TRBD2
v_call: TRBV29-1
clone_size: few
cdr3_nt: TGCAGCGCGGGGACTACCTACAATGAGCAGTTCTTC
cdr3_aa: CSAGTTYNEQFF

j_call: TRBJ2-7
d_call: -
v_call: TRBV3-1/TRBV3-2
clone_size: -
cdr3_nt: TGTGCCAGCAGCCAAAACTCCTTCAGAGGGGGTCCCTACGAGCAGTACTTC
cdr3_aa: CASSQNSFRGGPYEQYF

j_call: TRBJ2-7
d_call: -
v_call: TRBV2
clone_size: -
cdr3_nt: TGTGCCAGCAGGTCAGGGTCGGGCGAGCAGTACTTC
cdr3_aa: CASRSGSGEQYF

j_call: TRBJ2-3
d_call: -
v_call: TRBV6-4
clone_size: -
cdr3_nt: TGTGCCAGCAGTGACCACGCACTAGCCTCAGATACGCAGTATTTT
cdr3_aa: CASSDHALASDTQYF

j_call: TRBJ2-7
d_call: -
v_call: TRBV28
clone_size: -
cdr3_nt: TGTGCCAGCAGTAGGCATGCGGGGAACGGAGAGCAGTACTTC
cdr3_aa: CASSRHAGNGEQYF

j_call: TRBJ1-6
d_call: TRBD1
v_call: TRBV30
clone_size: many
cdr3_nt: TGTGCCTGGAGTCCCGGGACAGGGCATTCACCCCTCCACTTT
cdr3_aa: CAWSPGTGHSPLHF

j_call: TRBJ2-1
d_call: -
v_call: TRBV6-5
clone_size: few
cdr3_nt: TGTGCCAGCAGGAAGGTAAAAGGGGTCTACAATGAGCAGTTCTTC
cdr3_aa: CASRKVKGVYNEQFF

j_call: TRBJ1-5
d_call: TRBD1
v_call: TRBV7-8
clone_size: -
cdr3_nt: TGTGCCAGCAGCCGAACACAGGGGGCCGAACAGCCCCAGCATTTT
cdr3_aa: CASSRTQGAEQPQHF

j_call: TRBJ1-1
d_call: -
v_call: TRBV9
clone_size: -
cdr3_nt: TGTGCCAGCAGCGTAAACGCGGCCCCCACTGAAGCTTTCTTT
cdr3_aa: CASSVNAAPTEAFF

j_call: TRBJ2-3
d_call: TRBD2
v_call: TRBV10-1
clone_size: -
cdr3_nt: TGCGCCAGCAGGAGGGGGGGAGCGGGAGGGCCCAGGGAGAAAACAGATACGCAGTATTTT
cdr3_aa: CASRRGGAGGPREKTDTQYF

j_call: TRBJ2-1
d_call: -
v_call: TRBV7-9
clone_size: once
cdr3_nt: TGTGCCAGCAGCGCCGCATACACTAGCTCCTACAATGAGCAGTTCTTC
cdr3_aa: CASSAAYTSSYNEQFF